The 29 T cell receptor beta chains listed next were all sequenced from one sample in a study of T cells in women clearing cervical HPV infection. The repertoire was sequenced with immunoSEQ multiplex PCR; TCRdb's copy has only in-frame clones and lacks some. Its table lists just under 35,000 clones. The sequencing sample was made of blood buffy coat. The receptor set was obtained from a woman between 18 and 70 years old with a cervical HPV16 infection that either progressed to CIN3+ or cleared (not recorded which).

Notes on this clone: The read halts 3 residues ahead of the CDR3 end, with the missing end drawn from the germline J gene. This chain connects TRBV20-1 to TRBJ2-3, with 8 bases fitting TRBD2. The trim removed 2 bases at V and 3 bases at J, leaving 1 base unmatched. The CDR3 runs to 13 residues. The germline V gene has CDR1 DFQATT and CDR2 SNEGSKA (reference sequence). The DNA read from the CDR3 is TGCAGTGCTAGACGACTAGCGACAGATACG. Translation gives CSARRLATDT. The full CDR3 sequence reads CSARRLATDTQYF.

Turning to this clone: Read data end 3 residues before the CDR3 end; the end is taken from the germline J gene. The rearrangement links TRBV5-1 to TRBJ2-2, with a tentative D call TRBD1 (6 bases). Germline CDR1 reads SGHRS; CDR2 reads YFSETQ. The CDR3 runs to 15 residues. CDR3 DNA (partial): TGCGCCAGCAGCCCCAACAGGGTAGCTAATGAAAAG. The encoded protein is CASSPNRVANEK. The entire CDR3 sequence reads CASSPNRVANEKLFF.

For this clone: With the read ending 3 residues before the CDR3 end, the germline J gene is used to fill in that end. The rearrangement uses TRBV2 and TRBJ1-6; D is possibly TRBD1 (6 bases). With 6 bases removed from V and 8 bases from J, the gap between germline ends came to 11 bases. Germline loops: CDR1 SNHLY, CDR2 FYNNEI. This CDR3 spans 13 amino acids. This CDR3 reads CASRTGLDSPLHF. Partial CDR3 DNA: TGTGCCAGCAGAACAGGGCTGGATTCACCC.

Details on this clone: The sequenced fragment ends 3 residues before the CDR3 boundary, so the rest is inferred from the germline J gene. The V call is TRBV7-3, the J call TRBJ2-5, with 10 bases matching TRBD2. The germline CDR1 and CDR2 sequences are SGHTA and FQGTGA. Trimming cost V 2 bases and J 7 bases; bases outside gene matches: 13. This CDR3 has 17 amino acids. The covered CDR3 bases are TGTGCCAGCAGCTTATTCGCTAGCGGGGGACCCGGGGGGACC. Translated, it gives CASSLFASGGPGGT. The full CDR3 protein reads CASSLFASGGPGGTQYF. Supplemented by reference TRBV7-3 and TRBJ2-5, the full variable domain reads GAGVSQTPSNKVTEKGKYVELRCDPISGHTALYWYRQSLGQGPEFLIYFQGTGAADDSGLPNDRFFAVRPEGSVSTLKIQRTERGDSAVYLCASSLFASGGPGGTQYFGPGTRLLVL.

Remarks on this clone: The read comes to an end 3 residues before the CDR3 does, leaving the germline J gene to fill in the end. The chain uses TRBV6-1 and TRBJ1-1, with D perhaps TRBD1 (6 bases). Germline-derived CDR1 and CDR2 are MNHNS and SASEGT. The CDR3 totals 15 residues. The CDR3 spells CASSEAGHSHLEAFF. The sequenced CDR3 bases are TGTGCCAGCAGTGAAGCGGGACATTCCCATTTGGAA.

As concerns this clone: The observed sequence ends 3 residues before the CDR3 terminus, with the missing tail filled in from the germline J gene. The rearrangement joins TRBV2 to TRBJ1-1; a possible D gene is TRBD1 (5 bases). The germline V and J ends were trimmed by 3 bases and 4 bases, with 12 bases remaining between them. The length of the CDR3 is 14 residues. Germline CDR1 reads SNHLY; CDR2 reads FYNNEI. CDR3 DNA, as far as it was read: TGTGCCAGCAGTGATAAGGGGCCGGTCACTGAA. It encodes CASSDKGPVTE. The entire CDR3 sequence reads CASSDKGPVTEAFF.

A remark on this clone: The read terminates 3 residues before the CDR3 end, so the remaining end is supplied by the germline J gene. The chain uses TRBV20-1 and TRBJ1-2; 7 nucleotides match TRBD1. Germline V gene data show CDR1 as DFQATT and CDR2 as SNEGSKA (reference sequence). With 6 bases clipped from V and 4 bases from J, the junction kept 11 bases outside the gene matches. The CDR3 runs to 14 residues. CDR3 amino acids: CSAMRNRGAYGYTF. The sequenced part of the CDR3 DNA is TGCAGTGCGATGCGTAACAGGGGAGCCTATGGC.

Turning to this clone: The CDR3 is cut off 3 residues early in the read; its end comes from the germline J gene. V is TRBV5-6 and J is TRBJ1-6; weak D call: TRBD1 (5 bases). Germline CDR1 and CDR2: SGHDT and YYEEEE. V was shortened by 2 bases and J by 10 bases, with 7 bases between the two germline ends. This CDR3 spans 12 amino acids. The part of the CDR3 DNA that was read is TGTGCCAGCAGCTTAGGGGTCTCACCC. Its translation is CASSLGVSP. The full CDR3 protein reads CASSLGVSPLHF. Supplemented by reference TRBV5-6 and TRBJ1-6, the full variable domain reads DAGVTQSPTHLIKTRGQQVTLRCSPKSGHDTVSWYQQALGQGPQFIFQYYEEEERQRGNFPDRFSGHQFPNYSSELNVNALLLGDSALYLCASSLGVSPLHFGNGTRLTVT.

About this clone itself: The read ends 3 residues shy of where the CDR3 ends; the end is completed using the germline J gene. This sequence joins TRBV5-1 and TRBJ2-3, with 12 positions matching TRBD2. Germline trimming cut 4 bases from V and 4 bases from J; bases unmatched to any gene: 7. CDR3 length: 16 residues. Germline assignment: CDR1 SGHRS and CDR2 YFSETQ. The sequenced part of the CDR3 DNA is TGCGCCAGCAGCCGTCGACTAGCGGGAGCGGCAGATACG. This translates into CASSRRLAGAADT. The full CDR3 protein is CASSRRLAGAADTQYF.

Partial CDR3 DNA: TGTGCCAGCAGTCCGACTAGCGGGGGTTACAATGAG. Its translation: CASSPTSGGYNE. The CDR3 in its entirety is CASSPTSGGYNEQFF. The J gene is TRBJ2-1, the V gene TRBV7-3; 12 bases map to TRBD2. The read ends 3 residues shy of where the CDR3 ends; the end is completed using the germline J gene. CDR1 is SGHTA and CDR2 is FQGTGA in the germline V gene. V lost 6 bases, J lost 4 bases, and 4 bases stayed unmatched. CDR3 length: 15 amino acids.

As to this clone: The read falls 3 residues short of the CDR3 end, and the missing part is taken from the germline J gene. This chain joins TRBV28 and TRBJ1-3; D is possibly TRBD1 (6 bases). The V and J ends lost 5 bases and 0 bases respectively, with 11 bases between them. Germline loops: CDR1 MDHEN, CDR2 SYDVKM. There are 15 residues in the CDR3. The CDR3 DNA, read in part, is TGTGCCAGCAGTCCAGCAGGGGCCTCTGGAAACACC. Amino acids: CASSPAGASGNT. The whole CDR3 reads CASSPAGASGNTIYF.

Remarks on this clone: The sequenced fragment ends 3 residues before the CDR3 boundary, so the rest is inferred from the germline J gene. This chain links TRBV2 with TRBJ2-7; D is perhaps TRBD1 (5 bases). This CDR3 is built from 14 residues. From germline, CDR1 is SNHLY and CDR2 FYNNEI. V was shortened by 7 bases and J by 0 bases, with 13 bases between the two germline ends. CDR3 DNA (partial): TGTGCCAGCAAGGTTCTTACAGGCTCCTACGAG. Protein: CASKVLTGSYE. The whole CDR3 reads CASKVLTGSYEQYF.

As regards this clone: The read terminates 3 residues before the CDR3 end, so the remaining end is supplied by the germline J gene. The chain links TRBV11-3 to TRBJ2-7, with 8 bases fitting TRBD1. CDR1 and CDR2 (germline): SGHNT, YENEEA. This CDR3 is built from 14 residues. Trimming took 5 bases from V and 6 from J; bases not matched to a gene: 9. The CDR3 sequence is CASSPRTGPLEQYF. The sequenced CDR3 bases are TGTGCCAGCAGCCCTCGGACAGGGCCTCTCGAG.

A note on this clone: The CDR3 end lies 3 residues beyond the end of the read and is filled in from the germline J gene. This chain uses TRBV20-1 with TRBJ2-3, with 9 bases that match TRBD2. Germline-derived CDR1 and CDR2 are DFQATT and SNEGSKA (reference sequence). V lost 1 base and J lost 4; bases outside the gene matches: 6. The CDR3 consists of 15 residues. The sequenced CDR3 bases are TGCAGTGCTAGAGCGGTTAGCGGGAGTGCAGATACG. Protein sequence: CSARAVSGSADT. The CDR3 in full is CSARAVSGSADTQYF.

As regards this clone: Read data end 3 residues before the CDR3 end; the end is taken from the germline J gene. The chain has TRBV7-8 and TRBJ2-1; D might be TRBD1 (6 bases). Germline V gene sequence: CDR1 SGHVS, CDR2 FQNEAQ. The CDR3 sequence is 15 residues long. Trimming left V 3 bases short and J 0 bases short, with 9 bases between. The CDR3 reads CASSFQGGSYNEQFF. The DNA read from the CDR3 is TGTGCCAGCAGCTTTCAAGGGGGCTCCTACAATGAG.

About this clone itself: With the read ending 3 residues before the CDR3 end, the germline J gene is used to fill in that end. J is TRBJ2-4 and V is TRBV5-4, with TRBD1 as a possible D gene (6 bases). The CDR3 covers 14 residues. Trimming removed 4 bases at V and 9 bases at J, with 17 bases between. Germline assignment: CDR1 SGHNT and CDR2 YYREEE (reference sequence). CDR3 in amino acids: CASSIQGRQSIQYF. The covered CDR3 bases are TGTGCCAGCAGCATACAGGGTAGGCAGAGCATT.

Partial CDR3 DNA: TGCGCCAGCAGCTTACAGGTTCCCAGCTCCTACAATGAG. Its protein is CASSLQVPSSYNE. The whole CDR3 is CASSLQVPSSYNEQFF. V gene TRBV5-1 combines with J gene TRBJ2-1; perhaps TRBD1 as D (5 bases). The CDR3 end lies 3 residues beyond the end of the read and is filled in from the germline J gene. The CDR3 has 16 amino acids. Trimming took 2 bases from V and 0 from J, leaving 12 bases between them. Germline-derived CDR1 and CDR2 are SGHRS and YFSETQ.

A note on this clone: Read sequence stops 3 residues before the CDR3 end, and the germline J gene provides the missing end. The chain is built from TRBV19 and TRBJ2-4; tentative D call: TRBD2 (5 bases). Germline assignment: CDR1 LNHDA and CDR2 SQIVND (reference sequence). This CDR3 comprises 16 residues. CDR3 protein: CASKMIREPGDYGQYF. The CDR3 bases that were read are TGTGCCAGTAAAATGATCCGGGAACCGGGTGACTATGGT.

Comment on this clone: The read ends 3 residues early relative to the CDR3; the germline J gene fills the gap. This chain uses TRBV30 with TRBJ1-6; D may be TRBD1 (5 bases). From germline, CDR1 is GTSNPN and CDR2 SVGIG (reference sequence). CDR3 length equals 13 residues. The germline V and J ends were trimmed by 3 bases and 5 bases, with 8 bases remaining between them. The sequenced part of the CDR3 DNA is TGTGCCTGGAGGCCAGGGAATAATTCACCC. Its protein product is CAWRPGNNSP. The whole CDR3 sequence reads CAWRPGNNSPLHF.

A word on this clone: Read coverage stops 3 residues before the CDR3 terminus; the germline J gene supplies the remainder. The V and J genes are TRBV7-9 and TRBJ1-2; D is perhaps TRBD1 (5 bases). Germline assignment: CDR1 SEHNR and CDR2 FQNEAQ (reference sequence). The CDR3 loop spans 14 amino acids. CDR3 amino acids: CASSFGGWAYEYTF. The DNA read from the CDR3 is TGTGCCAGCAGCTTCGGGGGTTGGGCCTACGAA.

Of note for this clone: Sequencing ends 3 residues short of the CDR3 end; the germline J gene provides the rest. This rearrangement joins TRBV2 to TRBJ1-4; 7 nucleotides match TRBD1. V lost 4 bases to trimming and J lost 8 bases; unmatched junction nucleotides: 4. CDR3 length: 13 residues. Looked up from germline, CDR1 is SNHLY and CDR2 is FYNNEI. This CDR3 is CASSGAGGEKLFF. The DNA read from the CDR3 is TGTGCCAGCAGTGGTGCAGGGGGAGAAAAA. The whole variable domain, remainder taken from reference TRBV2 and TRBJ1-4, is EPEVTQTPSHQVTQMGQEVILRCVPISNHLYFYWYRQILGQKVEFLVSFYNNEISEKSEIFDDQFSVERPDGSNFTLKIRSTKLEDSAMYFCASSGAGGEKLFFGSGTQLSVL.

Details on this clone: The CDR3 end falls 3 residues outside the read, so it is completed with the germline J gene. The chain carries TRBV28 and TRBJ2-5; 8 nucleotides match TRBD1. The V gene's germline CDR1 is MDHEN and CDR2 SYDVKM. The CDR3 runs to 16 residues. Losses at the gene ends were 4 bases for V and 3 bases for J; bases not matched to a gene: 10. CDR3 residues: CASSSNRGSLKETQYF. The CDR3 bases that were read are TGTGCCAGCAGTTCCAACAGGGGGAGCTTAAAAGAGACC.

A word on this clone: The read stops 3 residues short of the end of the CDR3; the missing end is completed from the germline J gene. J is TRBJ1-2 and V is TRBV7-9; D gene uncertain. V dropped 0 bases and J dropped 3 bases, with 11 bases sitting between them. Germline lookup yields CDR1 SEHNR and CDR2 FQNEAQ (reference sequence). The length of the CDR3 is 15 residues. This chain's CDR3 is CASSLALRVHYGYTF. The sequenced part of the CDR3 DNA is TGTGCCAGCAGCTTAGCGTTAAGGGTTCACTATGGC.

For this clone: From the germline J gene comes the end of the CDR3, since the read stops 3 residues before it. The gene calls are TRBV7-6 and TRBJ2-5, with D unclear. The CDR3 has 14 residues. Trimming removed 4 bases from V and 7 bases from J, with 16 bases in between. Germline assignment: CDR1 SGHVS and CDR2 FNYEAQ. The sequenced part of the CDR3 DNA is TGTGCCAGCAGCTCCCCCTCCACAGCCGGGACC. This codes for CASSSPSTAGT. The whole CDR3 reads CASSSPSTAGTQYF.

CDR3 DNA, as far as it was read: TGTGCCAGCAGCCGGTCCCCCAGGAGTACCTACGAG. Translation: CASSRSPRSTYE. The complete CDR3 sequence is CASSRSPRSTYEQYF. V usage is TRBV11-2 and J usage is TRBJ2-7; the D is unclear. The read comes to an end 3 residues before the CDR3 does, leaving the germline J gene to fill in the end. V was cut by 5 bases and J by 2 bases, with 16 bases left in between. There are 15 residues in the CDR3. The germline V gene encodes CDR1 SGHAT and CDR2 FQNNGV.

Turning to this clone: The observed sequence ends 3 residues before the CDR3 terminus, with the missing tail filled in from the germline J gene. The rearrangement joins TRBV20-1 to TRBJ2-3; TRBD2 agrees at 9 bases. The CDR3 runs to 16 residues. Germline CDR1 is DFQATT and CDR2 is SNEGSKA (reference sequence). V lost 6 bases to trimming and J lost 0 bases; unmatched junction nucleotides: 10. The CDR3 bases that were read are TGCAGTGCCAGAAGGCCTAGCGGGATTAGCACAGATACG. Amino acid sequence: CSARRPSGISTDT. The entire CDR3 protein is CSARRPSGISTDTQYF.

Concerning this clone: Read data end 3 residues before the CDR3 end; the end is taken from the germline J gene. The chain has TRBV7-9 and TRBJ2-5; D perhaps matches TRBD1 (6 bases). The V gene's germline CDR1 is SEHNR and CDR2 FQNEAQ (reference sequence). V was cut by 5 bases and J by 4 bases, with 11 bases left in between. The length of the CDR3 is 13 residues. CDR3 loop: CASSTGWGETQYF. Incomplete CDR3 DNA: TGTGCCAGCAGCACAGGGTGGGGAGAGACC.

The CDR3 sequence is CASSLAGAFSNQPQYF. The DNA read from the CDR3 is TGTGCCAGCTCACTGGCGGGGGCTTTTAGCAATCAGCCG. This chain uses TRBV18 with TRBJ2-3, with D possibly being TRBD2 (7 bases). The CDR3 extends 3 residues past the end of the read, so its final part is completed from the germline J gene. The CDR3 runs 16 residues. CDR1 and CDR2 from the germline V gene are KGHSH and LQKENI.

In regard to this clone: The CDR3 end is not reached by the read, which stops 3 residues before it; the germline J gene fills it in. V and J are TRBV18 and TRBJ2-5; the match to TRBD2 covers 14 bases. Trimming removed 2 bases from V and 0 bases from J; junction bases left unmatched: 8. Germline V CDR1 and CDR2: KGHSH, LQKENI. There are 19 residues in the CDR3. CDR3 region: CASSPVGLAGDPYQETQYF. The covered CDR3 bases are TGTGCCAGCTCACCAGTGGGACTAGCGGGAGACCCGTACCAAGAGACC.